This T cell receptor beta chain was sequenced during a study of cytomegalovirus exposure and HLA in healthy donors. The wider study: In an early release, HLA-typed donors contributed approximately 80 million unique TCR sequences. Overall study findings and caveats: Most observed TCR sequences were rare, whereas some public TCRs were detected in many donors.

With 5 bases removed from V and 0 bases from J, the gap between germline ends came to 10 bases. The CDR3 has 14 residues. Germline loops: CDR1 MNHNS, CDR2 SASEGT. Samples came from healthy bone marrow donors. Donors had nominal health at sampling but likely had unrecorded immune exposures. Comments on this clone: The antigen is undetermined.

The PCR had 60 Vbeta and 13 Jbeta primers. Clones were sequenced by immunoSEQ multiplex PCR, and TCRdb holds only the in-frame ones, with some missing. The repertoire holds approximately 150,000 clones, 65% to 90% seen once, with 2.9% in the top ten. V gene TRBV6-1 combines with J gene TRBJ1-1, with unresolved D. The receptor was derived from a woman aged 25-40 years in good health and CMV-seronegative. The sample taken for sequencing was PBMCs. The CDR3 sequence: CASSLNIVNTEAFF. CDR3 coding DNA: TGTGCCAGCAGTCTAAATATAGTGAACACTGAAGCTTTCTTT.